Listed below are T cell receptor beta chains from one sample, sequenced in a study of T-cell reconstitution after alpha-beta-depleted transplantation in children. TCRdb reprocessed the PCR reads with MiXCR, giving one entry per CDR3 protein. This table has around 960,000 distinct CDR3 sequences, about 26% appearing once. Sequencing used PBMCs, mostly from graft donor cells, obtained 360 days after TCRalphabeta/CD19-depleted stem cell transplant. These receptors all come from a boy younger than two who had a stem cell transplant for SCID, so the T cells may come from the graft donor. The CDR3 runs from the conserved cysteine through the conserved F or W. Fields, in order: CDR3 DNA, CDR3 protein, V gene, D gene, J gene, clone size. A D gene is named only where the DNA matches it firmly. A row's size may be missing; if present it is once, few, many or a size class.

CDR3nt: TGTGCCAGCAGCTCCGGACCGAACACCGGGGAGCTGTTTTTT; CDR3aa: CASSSGPNTGELFF; v_gene: TRBV7-2; d_gene: NA; j_gene: TRBJ2-2; abundance: many
CDR3nt: TGTGCCATCAGTGAGGGTCAGCGGGGGGGCCGGGCCAATGAGCAGTTCTTC; CDR3aa: CAISEGQRGGRANEQFF; v_gene: TRBV10-3; d_gene: TRBD2; j_gene: TRBJ2-1; abundance: few
CDR3nt: TGTGCCAGCAGTTTTTCCCCCGTGTACAATGAGCAGTTCTTC; CDR3aa: CASSFSPVYNEQFF; v_gene: TRBV2; d_gene: NA; j_gene: TRBJ2-1; abundance: few
CDR3nt: TGTGCCAGCAGCTCGCTTCCGGGACAGGGGTACACCTTC; CDR3aa: CASSSLPGQGYTF; v_gene: TRBV7-3; d_gene: TRBD1; j_gene: TRBJ1-2; abundance: NA
CDR3nt: TGTGCCAGCAGTCCGACAGGGGAGGACTACGAGCAGTACTTC; CDR3aa: CASSPTGEDYEQYF; v_gene: TRBV2; d_gene: TRBD1; j_gene: TRBJ2-7; abundance: NA
CDR3nt: TGCAGTGCTATTCACATGACTGAAGCTTTCTTT; CDR3aa: CSAIHMTEAFF; v_gene: TRBV20-1; d_gene: NA; j_gene: TRBJ1-1; abundance: NA
CDR3nt: TGTGCCACCTTACAGGGCCGCCTGACCTACACCTTC; CDR3aa: CATLQGRLTYTF; v_gene: TRBV6-1; d_gene: NA; j_gene: TRBJ1-2; abundance: NA
CDR3nt: TGTGCCAGCAGTTCCCGCGACCTCGACTCCTACAATGAGCAGTTCTTC; CDR3aa: CASSSRDLDSYNEQFF; v_gene: TRBV4-2; d_gene: NA; j_gene: TRBJ2-1; abundance: NA
CDR3nt: TGCAGTGCTAGTGGGGTCCAGGTCATCAATCAGCCCCAGCATTTT; CDR3aa: CSASGVQVINQPQHF; v_gene: TRBV20-1; d_gene: NA; j_gene: TRBJ1-5; abundance: once
CDR3nt: TGCAGCGTTGAAGGTGGCGGAGGCGCTTATGGCTACACCTTC; CDR3aa: CSVEGGGGAYGYTF; v_gene: TRBV29-1; d_gene: NA; j_gene: TRBJ1-2; abundance: NA
CDR3nt: TGCGCCAGCAGCCTCCCTTCGGCGGTGAACACTGAAGCTTTCTTT; CDR3aa: CASSLPSAVNTEAFF; v_gene: TRBV5-1; d_gene: NA; j_gene: TRBJ1-1; abundance: few
CDR3nt: TGCAGCGTTAGACCCCTGGTGAACACTGAAGCTTTCTTT; CDR3aa: CSVRPLVNTEAFF; v_gene: TRBV29-1; d_gene: NA; j_gene: TRBJ1-1; abundance: NA
CDR3nt: TGTGCCAGCAGCGCCCTAGCGGTAGGGGAGGAGACCCAGTACTTC; CDR3aa: CASSALAVGEETQYF; v_gene: TRBV5-6; d_gene: TRBD2; j_gene: TRBJ2-5; abundance: few
CDR3nt: TGCGCCAGCAGCTTGATTTCCGGGTTAGACACTGAAGCTTTCTTT; CDR3aa: CASSLISGLDTEAFF; v_gene: TRBV5-1; d_gene: NA; j_gene: TRBJ1-1; abundance: NA
CDR3nt: TGCGCCAGCAGCTCGCAACAGGGGGCAGGCTCCCTAAACACTGAAGCTTTCTTT; CDR3aa: CASSSQQGAGSLNTEAFF; v_gene: TRBV5-1; d_gene: TRBD1; j_gene: TRBJ1-1; abundance: few
CDR3nt: TGTGCCAGCAGTGAAGTTGCGGGTCTCACCGGGGAGCTGTTTTTT; CDR3aa: CASSEVAGLTGELFF; v_gene: TRBV2; d_gene: NA; j_gene: TRBJ2-2; abundance: NA
CDR3nt: TGTGCCAGCAGCTTTCGGGACAGGGGGAACATGAACACTGAAGCTTTCTTT; CDR3aa: CASSFRDRGNMNTEAFF; v_gene: TRBV5-5; d_gene: TRBD1; j_gene: TRBJ1-1; abundance: NA
CDR3nt: TGTGCCAGCAGCCAAGCGTGGGCCTCACTGCTGCATACGCAGTATTTT; CDR3aa: CASSQAWASLLHTQYF; v_gene: TRBV3-1; d_gene: NA; j_gene: TRBJ2-3; abundance: few
CDR3nt: TGCGCCAGCAGTCCCACGGGGGGCGCATCTGAAGCTTTCTTT; CDR3aa: CASSPTGGASEAFF; v_gene: TRBV4-3; d_gene: NA; j_gene: TRBJ1-1; abundance: NA
CDR3nt: TGCAGTGCTAGGCCGACTTGGCGGGGGGCCCAACTTTCCACAGATACGCAGTATTTT; CDR3aa: CSARPTWRGAQLSTDTQYF; v_gene: TRBV20-1; d_gene: TRBD2; j_gene: TRBJ2-3; abundance: NA
CDR3nt: TGCGCCAGCAGTGAGTGGAGGAACACTGAAGCTTTCTTT; CDR3aa: CASSEWRNTEAFF; v_gene: TRBV10-2; d_gene: NA; j_gene: TRBJ1-1; abundance: NA
CDR3nt: TGTGCCAGCAGTTATTCGACGGCAGGACGGTGGAACACTGAAGCTTTCTTT; CDR3aa: CASSYSTAGRWNTEAFF; v_gene: TRBV6-9; d_gene: NA; j_gene: TRBJ1-1; abundance: NA
CDR3nt: TGTGCCAGCAGCGTGGGAGGGGGCAGTTCACCCCTCCACTTT; CDR3aa: CASSVGGGSSPLHF; v_gene: TRBV9; d_gene: TRBD1; j_gene: TRBJ1-6; abundance: NA
CDR3nt: TGTGCCAGCAGCCCAGGGGAGGGCCTGGCCCTTCATGAGCAGTTCTTC; CDR3aa: CASSPGEGLALHEQFF; v_gene: TRBV9; d_gene: NA; j_gene: TRBJ2-1; abundance: few
CDR3nt: TGCAGTGCTAGCCCGCCGAGGGGGCCTAACTATGGCTACACCTTC; CDR3aa: CSASPPRGPNYGYTF; v_gene: TRBV20-1; d_gene: TRBD1; j_gene: TRBJ1-2; abundance: few
CDR3nt: TGCGCCAGCAGCTCCTCGGGTGGGATGAACACTGAAGCTTTCTTT; CDR3aa: CASSSSGGMNTEAFF; v_gene: TRBV5-1; d_gene: NA; j_gene: TRBJ1-1; abundance: few
CDR3nt: TGTGCCAGCAGTTTAAGGCCCCTAGCGGGGGCTTGGGAGACCCAGTACTTC; CDR3aa: CASSLRPLAGAWETQYF; v_gene: TRBV27; d_gene: TRBD2; j_gene: TRBJ2-5; abundance: NA
CDR3nt: TGCGCCAGCAGCCGTGGGGGGGAGACCTATAATTCACCCCTCCACTTT; CDR3aa: CASSRGGETYNSPLHF; v_gene: TRBV5-1; d_gene: NA; j_gene: TRBJ1-6; abundance: NA
CDR3nt: TGCAGCGTTCTTCCGAACACTGAAGCTTTCTTT; CDR3aa: CSVLPNTEAFF; v_gene: TRBV29-1; d_gene: NA; j_gene: TRBJ1-1; abundance: few
CDR3nt: TGTGCCAGCAGTTTAAGGCTGGGGATCGCGGGATCCGAGCAGTACTTC; CDR3aa: CASSLRLGIAGSEQYF; v_gene: TRBV12-3/TRBV12-4; d_gene: NA; j_gene: TRBJ2-7; abundance: few
CDR3nt: TGTGCCAGCAGCTTAGGGGATGGCAATGAGCAGTTCTTC; CDR3aa: CASSLGDGNEQFF; v_gene: TRBV13; d_gene: NA; j_gene: TRBJ2-1; abundance: few
CDR3nt: TGTGCCAGCAGCTCAGGGGGGGGGGCGATTTTTAGGACCTACAATGAGCAGTTCTTC; CDR3aa: CASSSGGGAIFRTYNEQFF; v_gene: TRBV11-2; d_gene: NA; j_gene: TRBJ2-1; abundance: NA
CDR3nt: TGTGCCAGCAGCTTCCGGCCTCCTAACTCCTACGAGCAGTACTTC; CDR3aa: CASSFRPPNSYEQYF; v_gene: TRBV12-3/TRBV12-4; d_gene: NA; j_gene: TRBJ2-7; abundance: once
CDR3nt: TGTGCCAGCAGCCCGACACCAGGGACAGGGTGGGAAGCTTTCTTT; CDR3aa: CASSPTPGTGWEAFF; v_gene: TRBV9; d_gene: TRBD1; j_gene: TRBJ1-1; abundance: few
CDR3nt: TGTGCCACCAGTATGGGACGGAGGAACACAGATACGCAGTATTTT; CDR3aa: CATSMGRRNTDTQYF; v_gene: TRBV24-1; d_gene: NA; j_gene: TRBJ2-3; abundance: few
CDR3nt: TGTGCCAGCAGCTTAGGGGAGCCTCAGCCCCAGCATTTT; CDR3aa: CASSLGEPQPQHF; v_gene: TRBV7-2; d_gene: NA; j_gene: TRBJ1-5; abundance: NA
CDR3nt: TGTGCCAGCAGCCCAAGCGGGACATCCGTGACCCAGTACTTC; CDR3aa: CASSPSGTSVTQYF; v_gene: TRBV7-9; d_gene: NA; j_gene: TRBJ2-5; abundance: NA
CDR3nt: TGTGCCAGCAGCCGCATAGGGGATGGGACACCAGATACGCAGTATTTT; CDR3aa: CASSRIGDGTPDTQYF; v_gene: TRBV6-1; d_gene: NA; j_gene: TRBJ2-3; abundance: few